Sequencing of this TCR beta chain was carried out in a study of molecular identifiers for immune sequencing clone quantification. TCRdb reanalysed the PCR reads using MiXCR and keeps one entry per CDR3 protein. The sample contains under 350,000 distinct CDR3 sequences, over 20% of which appear only once. Germline loops: CDR1 LNHDA, CDR2 SQIVND (reference sequence). The CDR3 runs 16 residues. Trimming removed 3 bases at V and 0 bases at J, with 13 bases between. The rearrangement joins TRBV19 to TRBJ2-3, with a possible D match to TRBD2 (6 bases). Input material: naive CD8+ T cells from blood, with Jurkat cell RNA spiked in. Subset described: FACS-sorted CD8+CD4-CCR7+CD45RA+ naive T cells. The sequence derives from a human donor in good health. Some libraries in this study had Jurkat cell RNA spiked in. The CDR3 is CASSIGLALSTDTQYF. CDR3 nucleotide sequence: TGTGCCAGTAGTATCGGGCTAGCGCTAAGCACAGATACGCAGTATTTT.